This TCR beta chain was documented in a study of CD8+CD57+ T cells in acquired aplastic anemia. Across the whole study: Sorted CD4+ and CD8+ cell DNA averaged about 3 ug. Study-wide results and limits: There were 25 to 35 CD8+ CDR3 sequences that occurred in both patients and controls.

From germline, CDR1 is LGHDT and CDR2 YNNKEL (reference sequence). V lost 3 bases and J lost 7, with 9 bases in between. This CDR3 has 13 residues. TCR beta VDJ combinations and CDR3 sequences were profiled from genomic DNA. Each CDR3 protein gets one entry after TCRdb re-called the reads with MiXCR. The sample records about 160,000 distinct CDR3 sequences, about 50% being singletons. CD8+CD57+ cell expansion had been shown by flow cytometry in patients chosen for sequencing. There was no therapy given to any patient before the blood sampling took place. Remarks on this clonotype: Its specificity is unknown.

The receptor was derived from a human donor with aplastic anemia. Sequenced input: sorted CD4+, CD8+, or CD8+CD57+ T cells (not recorded which) from PBMCs. The V gene is TRBV3-1, the J gene TRBJ1-4, with no clear D. The CDR3 is CASSQFLSEKLFF. Here the CDR3 DNA reads TGTGCCAGCAGCCAGTTCCTCTCTGAAAAACTGTTTTTT.